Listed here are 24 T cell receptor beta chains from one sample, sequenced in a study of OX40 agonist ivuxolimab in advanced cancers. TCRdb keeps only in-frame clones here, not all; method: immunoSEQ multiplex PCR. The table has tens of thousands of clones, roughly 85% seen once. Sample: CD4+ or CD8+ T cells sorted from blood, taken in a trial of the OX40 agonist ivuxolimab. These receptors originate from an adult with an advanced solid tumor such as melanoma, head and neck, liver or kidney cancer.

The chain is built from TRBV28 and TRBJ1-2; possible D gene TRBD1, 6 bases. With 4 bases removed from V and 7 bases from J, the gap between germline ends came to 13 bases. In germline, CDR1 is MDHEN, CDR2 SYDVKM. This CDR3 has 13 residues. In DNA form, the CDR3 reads TGTGCCAGCAGTTATACAGGGCAGGGTGGCTACACCTTC. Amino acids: CASSYTGQGGYTF.

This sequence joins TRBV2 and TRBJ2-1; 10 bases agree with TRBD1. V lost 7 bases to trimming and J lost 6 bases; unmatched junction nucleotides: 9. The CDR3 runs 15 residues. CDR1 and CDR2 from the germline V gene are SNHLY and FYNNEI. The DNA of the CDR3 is TGTGCCAGCAAACCAAGAGGACAGGGGGGCAATGAGCAGTTCTTC. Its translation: CASKPRGQGGNEQFF.

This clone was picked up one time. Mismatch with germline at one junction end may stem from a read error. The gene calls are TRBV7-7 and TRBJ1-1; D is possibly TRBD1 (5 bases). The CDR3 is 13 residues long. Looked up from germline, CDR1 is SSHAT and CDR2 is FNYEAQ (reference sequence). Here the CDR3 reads CASSLSRDTEAFF. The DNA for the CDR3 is TGTGCTAGCAGCTTAAGCAGGGACACTGAAGCTTTCTTT.

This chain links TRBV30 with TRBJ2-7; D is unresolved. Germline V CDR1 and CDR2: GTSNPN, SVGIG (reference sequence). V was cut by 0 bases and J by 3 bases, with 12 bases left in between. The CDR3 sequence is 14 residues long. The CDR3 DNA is TGTGCCTGGAGTGTAAACCCGGCTGTCTACGAGCAGTACTTC. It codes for CAWSVNPAVYEQYF.

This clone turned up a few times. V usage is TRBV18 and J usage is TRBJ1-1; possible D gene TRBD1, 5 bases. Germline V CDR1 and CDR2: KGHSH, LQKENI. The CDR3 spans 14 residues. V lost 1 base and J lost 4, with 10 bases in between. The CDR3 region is CASSPRGSATEAFF. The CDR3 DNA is TGTGCCAGCTCACCACGGGGGTCGGCCACTGAAGCTTTCTTT.

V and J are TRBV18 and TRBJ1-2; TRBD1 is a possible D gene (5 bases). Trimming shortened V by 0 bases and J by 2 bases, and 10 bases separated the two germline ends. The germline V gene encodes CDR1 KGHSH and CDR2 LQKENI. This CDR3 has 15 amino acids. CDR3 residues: CASSPPSAGNYGYTF. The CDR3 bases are TGTGCCAGCTCACCACCGTCCGCAGGGAACTATGGCTACACCTTC.

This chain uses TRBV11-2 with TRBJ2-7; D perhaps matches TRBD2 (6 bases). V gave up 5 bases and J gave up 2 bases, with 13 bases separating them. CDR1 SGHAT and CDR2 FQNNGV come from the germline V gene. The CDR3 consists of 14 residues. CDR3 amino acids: CASSEWRETYEQYF. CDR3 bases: TGTGCCAGCAGCGAGTGGAGGGAGACCTACGAGCAGTACTTC.

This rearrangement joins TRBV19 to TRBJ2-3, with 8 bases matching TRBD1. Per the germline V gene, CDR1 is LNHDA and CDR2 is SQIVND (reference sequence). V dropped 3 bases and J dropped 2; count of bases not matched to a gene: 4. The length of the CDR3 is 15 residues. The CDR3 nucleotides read TGTGCCAGTAGTATCCAGGGGGCAGTCACAGATACGCAGTATTTT. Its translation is CASSIQGAVTDTQYF.

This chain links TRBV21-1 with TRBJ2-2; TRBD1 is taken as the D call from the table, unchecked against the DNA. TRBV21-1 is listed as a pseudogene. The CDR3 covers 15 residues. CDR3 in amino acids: CASSPRQGATGELFF. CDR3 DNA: TGTGCCAGCAGCCCCCGACAGGGGGCCACCGGGGAGCTGTTTTTT.

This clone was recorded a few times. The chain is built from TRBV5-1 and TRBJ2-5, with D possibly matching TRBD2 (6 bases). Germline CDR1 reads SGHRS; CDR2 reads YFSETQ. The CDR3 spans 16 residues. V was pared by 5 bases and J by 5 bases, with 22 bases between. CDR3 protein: CASSMGTSSGRETQYF. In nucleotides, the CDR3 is TGCGCCAGCAGTATGGGAACTAGCTCCGGGCGGGAGACCCAGTACTTC. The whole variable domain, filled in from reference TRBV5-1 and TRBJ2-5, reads KAGVTQTPRYLIKTRGQQVTLSCSPISGHRSVSWYQQTPGQGLQFLFEYFSETQRNKGNFPGRFSGRQFSNSRSEMNVSTLELGDSALYLCASSMGTSSGRETQYFGPGTRLLVL.

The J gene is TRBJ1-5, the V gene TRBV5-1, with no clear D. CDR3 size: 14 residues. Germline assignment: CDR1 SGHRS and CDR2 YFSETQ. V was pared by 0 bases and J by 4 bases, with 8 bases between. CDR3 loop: CASSLGTGNQPQHF. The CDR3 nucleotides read TGCGCCAGCAGCTTGGGGACGGGGAATCAGCCCCAGCATTTT.

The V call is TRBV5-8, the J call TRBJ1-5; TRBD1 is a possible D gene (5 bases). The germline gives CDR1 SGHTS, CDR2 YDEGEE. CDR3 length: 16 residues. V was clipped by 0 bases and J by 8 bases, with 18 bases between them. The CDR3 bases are TGTGCCAGCAGCTTGGGGGGGACCTCCGCGGTCGAGCCCCAGCATTTT. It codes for CASSLGGTSAVEPQHF.

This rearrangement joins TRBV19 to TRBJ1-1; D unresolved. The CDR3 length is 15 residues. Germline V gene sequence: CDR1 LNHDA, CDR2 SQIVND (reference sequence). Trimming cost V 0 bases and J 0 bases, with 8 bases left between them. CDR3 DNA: TGTGCCAGTAGTATAGATGCAGGCCTGAACACTGAAGCTTTCTTT. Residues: CASSIDAGLNTEAFF.

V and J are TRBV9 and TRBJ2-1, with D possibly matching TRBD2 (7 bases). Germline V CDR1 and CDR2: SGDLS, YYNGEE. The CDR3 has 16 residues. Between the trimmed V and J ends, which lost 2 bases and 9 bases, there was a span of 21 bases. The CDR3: CASSVGGQNVLGEQFF. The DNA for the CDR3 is TGTGCCAGCAGCGTCGGGGGGCAGAACGTACTTGGTGAGCAGTTCTTC.

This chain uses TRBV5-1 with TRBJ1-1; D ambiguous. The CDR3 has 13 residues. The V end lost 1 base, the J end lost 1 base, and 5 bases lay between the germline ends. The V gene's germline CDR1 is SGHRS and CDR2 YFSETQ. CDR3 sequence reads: CASSLQENTEAFF. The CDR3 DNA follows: TGCGCCAGCAGCTTGCAGGAGAACACTGAAGCTTTCTTT.

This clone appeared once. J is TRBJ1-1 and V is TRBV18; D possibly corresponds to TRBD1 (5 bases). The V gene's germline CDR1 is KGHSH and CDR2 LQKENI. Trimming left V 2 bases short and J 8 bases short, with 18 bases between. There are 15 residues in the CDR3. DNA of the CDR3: TGTGCCAGCTCACCAACTGTGGGGGGAGTCGGGGAAGCTTTCTTT. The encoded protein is CASSPTVGGVGEAFF.

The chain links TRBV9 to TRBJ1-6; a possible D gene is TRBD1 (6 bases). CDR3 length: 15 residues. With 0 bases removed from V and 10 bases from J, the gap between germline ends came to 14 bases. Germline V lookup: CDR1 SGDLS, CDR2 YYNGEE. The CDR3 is CASSVAPGVGSPLHF. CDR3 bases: TGTGCCAGCAGCGTAGCTCCAGGGGTCGGCTCACCCCTCCACTTT.

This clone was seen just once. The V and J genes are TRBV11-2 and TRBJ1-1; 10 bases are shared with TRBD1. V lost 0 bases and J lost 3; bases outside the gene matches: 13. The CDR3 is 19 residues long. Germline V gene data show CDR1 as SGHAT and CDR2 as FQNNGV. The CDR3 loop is CASSLDPDRGREGDTEAFF. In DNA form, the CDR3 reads TGTGCCAGCAGCTTAGACCCCGACAGGGGGCGCGAAGGGGACACTGAAGCTTTCTTT.

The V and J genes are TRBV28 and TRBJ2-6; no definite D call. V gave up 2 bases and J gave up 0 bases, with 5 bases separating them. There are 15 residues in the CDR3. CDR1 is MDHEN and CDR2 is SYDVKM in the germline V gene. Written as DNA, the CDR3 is TGTGCCAGCAGTTTAGCCAGCTCTGGGGCCAACGTCCTGACTTTC. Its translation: CASSLASSGANVLTF. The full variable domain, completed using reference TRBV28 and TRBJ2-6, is DVKVTQSSRYLVKRTGEKVFLECVQDMDHENMFWYRQDPGLGLRLIYFSYDVKMKEKGDIPEGYSVSREKKERFSLILESASTNQTSMYLCASSLASSGANVLTFGAGSRLTVL.

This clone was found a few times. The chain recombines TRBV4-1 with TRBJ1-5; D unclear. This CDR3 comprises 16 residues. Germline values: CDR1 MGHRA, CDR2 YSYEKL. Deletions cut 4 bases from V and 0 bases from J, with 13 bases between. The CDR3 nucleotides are TGCGCCAGCAGCCGCGAGTCCCAGAATAGCAATCAGCCCCAGCATTTT. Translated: CASSRESQNSNQPQHF.

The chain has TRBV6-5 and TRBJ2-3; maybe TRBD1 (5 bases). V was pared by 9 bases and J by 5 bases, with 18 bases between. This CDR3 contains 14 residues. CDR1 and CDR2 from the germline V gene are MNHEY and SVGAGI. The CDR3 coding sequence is TGTGCCAGTTCCCACCGCTGGGGCGGAGATACGCAGTATTTT. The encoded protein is CASSHRWGGDTQYF.

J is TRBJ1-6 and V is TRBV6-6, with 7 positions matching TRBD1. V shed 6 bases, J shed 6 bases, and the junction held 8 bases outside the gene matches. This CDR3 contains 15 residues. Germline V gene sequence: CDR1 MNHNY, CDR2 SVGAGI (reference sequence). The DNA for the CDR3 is TGTGCCAGCAGCCTACAGGGGTCAACTAATTCACCCCTCCACTTT. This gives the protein CASSLQGSTNSPLHF.

The CDR3 loop is CASSQGQGNSPLHF. Written as DNA, the CDR3 is TGTGCCAGCAGCCAGGGACAGGGGAATTCACCCCTCCACTTT. This chain connects TRBV11-2 to TRBJ1-6; 10 nucleotides line up with TRBD1. This CDR3 spans 14 amino acids. Trimming at V came to 5 bases and at J to 7 bases, leaving 2 bases not matched to a gene. The V gene's germline CDR1 is SGHAT and CDR2 FQNNGV.

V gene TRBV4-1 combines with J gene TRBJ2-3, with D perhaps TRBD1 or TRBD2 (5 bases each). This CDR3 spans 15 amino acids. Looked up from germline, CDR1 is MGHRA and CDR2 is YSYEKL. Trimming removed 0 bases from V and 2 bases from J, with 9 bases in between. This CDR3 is CASSQEGTYTDTQYF. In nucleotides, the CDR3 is TGCGCCAGCAGCCAAGAAGGGACGTACACAGATACGCAGTATTTT.